The present T cell receptor (beta chain) was sequenced within a study of Graves' ophthalmopathy and Graves' hyperthyroidism. Background on the study: Peripheral blood was gathered at the point of initial diagnosis, before any treatment started. General study findings and limits: Also, most clonotypes expanded in the thyroid above 0.001 frequency appeared in blood.

As regards this clonotype: Its antigen remains unidentified.

The authors amplified TCR beta CDR3 regions from RNA transcripts. HTBI primers were used in a first-round RT-PCR, which preceded a second-round multiplex PCR. MiXCR was run by TCRdb on the multiplex PCR reads, yielding one entry per CDR3 protein. The table records 300,000 to 400,000 distinct CDR3 sequences, about 18% of them present only once. It was from roughly 10 ml of fresh peripheral blood that the PBMCs came. This CDR3 comprises 11 residues. Between the trimmed V and J ends, which lost 4 bases and 3 bases, there was a span of 7 bases. Germline V gene sequence: CDR1 DFQATT, CDR2 SNEGSKA (reference sequence).

Sample: peripheral blood. This receptor was taken from an adult woman with stable Graves' hyperthyroidism. The V gene is TRBV20-1, the J gene TRBJ2-7; no firm D call. CDR3: CSAKGSYEQYF. Here the CDR3 DNA reads TGCAGTGCTAAGGGCAGCTACGAGCAGTACTTC.